This note documents a single TCR beta chain sequence. Between the trimmed V and J ends, which lost 1 base and 3 bases, there was a span of 7 bases. Germline CDR1 and CDR2: LGHDT and YNNKEL (reference sequence). The length of the CDR3 is 14 residues. The data derive from a study of blood T cell repertoires in COVID-19. As for the study in general: The United States, Italy and Spain provided the acute and convalescent COVID-19 samples. PBMCs, B-cell-depleted T cells, or T cells were the source of the cDNA or gDNA that made up the material.

Source study methods: Researchers report that nucleated cell counts were estimated from reference gene primer amplification. Only in-frame clones appear in the TCRdb table, and some are missing; sequencing was by immunoSEQ multiplex PCR. V and J calls and clone size are given by that table; D and trimming were obtained from the DNA. The data show around 400,000 clones, 70% to 90% seen once. The Seattle patients joined while their infection was active and were tracked longitudinally afterward. The receptor was derived from a woman aged 55-75 years with COVID-19, enrolled during active disease. This chain joins TRBV3-1 (or the pseudogene TRBV3-2) and TRBJ1-5; no firm D call. The sample was peripheral blood. As DNA, the CDR3 is TGTGCCAGCAGCCAAGGCAGATACAATCAGCCCCAGCATTTT. Its translation is CASSQGRYNQPQHF.